This T cell receptor beta chain was retrieved from a study of blood T cell repertoires in COVID-19. Clones were read by immunoSEQ multiplex PCR, and TCRdb kept only the in-frame ones, dropping some. The table shows about 40,000 clones, with over 70% occurring only once. The CDR3 is 16 residues long. V lost 5 bases to trimming and J lost 8 bases, with 21 bases between them. Germline CDR1 is LNHDA and CDR2 is SQIVND (reference sequence). The chain links TRBV19 to TRBJ1-4, with D perhaps matching TRBD1 (5 bases). This sequence was found in a woman older than 75 with acute or convalescent COVID-19. The sample taken for sequencing was peripheral blood. CDR3 DNA: TGTGCCAGTAGTGGAATGGCGACAGCACGCTGGGAAAAACTGTTTTTT. It codes for CASSGMATARWEKLFF.